These T cell receptor beta chains were read from a single sample in a study of blood T cell repertoires in COVID-19. TCRdb's table, derived via immunoSEQ multiplex PCR, lists solely in-frame clones and lacks some. This table holds 210,000 or so clones, around 84% found once. The sample was peripheral blood. All receptors come from a man aged 50 or older with acute or convalescent COVID-19. CDR3s include the opening cysteine and the closing phenylalanine or tryptophan. The D gene is left open where the match is weak. The listing skips clone size in some rows; elsewhere it reads once, few, many or a size class.

TRBV19,.,.,TRBJ1-5,TGTGCCAGTGCGACACTCTATCAGCCCCAGCATTTT,CASATLYQPQHF
TRBV2,TRBD1,.,TRBJ1-5,TGTGCCAGCAGTGCCCGGGACAGGGGATGGAATCAGCCCCAGCATTTT,CASSARDRGWNQPQHF
TRBV10-1,TRBD2,.,TRBJ2-7,TGCGCCAGTCTTCTTCCGGGACTAGCGGGGGGGAGCTCCTACGAGCAGTACTTC,CASLLPGLAGGSSYEQYF
TRBV6-1,TRBD1,.,TRBJ1-1,TGTGCCAGCAGTGAAGGGACAGGGACGGTAACTGAAGCTTTCTTT,CASSEGTGTVTEAFF
TRBV2,.,.,TRBJ1-5,TGTGCCAGCAGTGCGGGCCGGGAAGGTCAGCCCCAGCATTTT,CASSAGREGQPQHF
TRBV5-1,TRBD1,.,TRBJ1-1,TGCGCCAGCAGCTTGGCCAGGGGACAGGGGGTAGCTTTCTTT,CASSLARGQGVAFF
TRBV6-5,.,.,TRBJ2-7,TGTGCCAGCAGTCGTTTGCGGGCCTACGAGCAGTACTTC,CASSRLRAYEQYF
TRBV19,.,.,TRBJ1-5,TGTGCCAGCTCCGTGGGCCTCCGGGGTCAGCCCCAGCATTTT,CASSVGLRGQPQHF
TRBV7-9,.,.,TRBJ1-1,TGTGCCAGCAGCTTAGACGGGTTCGGCACTGAAGCTTTCTTT,CASSLDGFGTEAFF
TRBV3-1/TRBV3-2,.,.,TRBJ2-3,TGTGCCAGCAGCCCCCCCGGGTCAGATACGCAGTATTTT,CASSPPGSDTQYF
TRBV7-2,.,few,TRBJ1-4,TGTGCCAGCAGCTTAGGGGGCTCTGGTAGTGAAAAACTGTTTTTT,CASSLGGSGSEKLFF
TRBV12-3/TRBV12-4,.,.,TRBJ1-2,TGTGCCAGCAGCATTCGGGGGGGGTATGGCTACACCTTC,CASSIRGGYGYTF
TRBV18,TRBD1,.,TRBJ2-7,TGTGCCAGCTCACCAAACAGGGGCTACGAGCAGTACTTC,CASSPNRGYEQYF
TRBV7-8,.,.,TRBJ2-6,TGTGCCAGCAGCCCAGTCAGGGCTGGGGCCAACGTCCTGACTTTC,CASSPVRAGANVLTF
TRBV6-5,TRBD1,once,TRBJ1-5,TGTGCCAGCAGTCCAGGGACAGGGAACCAGCCCCAGCATTTT,CASSPGTGNQPQHF
TRBV30,.,.,TRBJ1-2,TGTGCCTGGAGTGTACGGGAAGGGAGTGGCTACACCTTC,CAWSVREGSGYTF
TRBV27,.,.,TRBJ2-5,TGTGCCAGCAGTCCAAACGCCGAGGTGACCCAGTACTTC,CASSPNAEVTQYF
TRBV27,TRBD1,.,TRBJ2-7,TGTGCCAGCAACCCGGGACAGGGTCGGGGATCCTACGAGCAGTACTTC,CASNPGQGRGSYEQYF
TRBV27,.,.,TRBJ2-1,TGTGCCAGCATAGGGTGGGACAACCTGGGGGGGAACAATGAGCAGTTCTTC,CASIGWDNLGGNNEQFF
TRBV9,.,.,TRBJ1-4,TGTGCCAGCAGCACCAGGTTTGGAAATGAAAAACTGTTTTTT,CASSTRFGNEKLFF
TRBV7-9,TRBD1,.,TRBJ1-2,TGTGCCAGCGCAGCGAGGACAGGGGGGAATGGCTACACCTTC,CASAARTGGNGYTF
TRBV19,.,.,TRBJ1-5,TGTGCCAGTAGTTTGGCGGGCTACAATCAGCCCCAGCATTTT,CASSLAGYNQPQHF
TRBV6-4,TRBD1,.,TRBJ1-6,TGTGCCAGCAGTCAGGACAGGGGGCTTAATTCACCCCTCCACTTT,CASSQDRGLNSPLHF
TRBV28,.,once,TRBJ1-6,TGTGCCGCCAGCGGGCAGGCGAGATATTCACCCCTCCACTTT,CAASGQARYSPLHF
TRBV18,.,.,TRBJ2-7,TGTGCCAGCTCACGACAGGGAGGCGAGCAGTACTTC,CASSRQGGEQYF
TRBV19,.,.,TRBJ1-2,TGTGCCAGTAGTCTGACACCTCCCTCCGGCTACACCTTC,CASSLTPPSGYTF
TRBV27,TRBD1,.,TRBJ1-1,TGTGCCAGCAGTTTAAGAACAGGGGGCACTGAAGCTTTCTTT,CASSLRTGGTEAFF
TRBV10-1,TRBD2,.,TRBJ2-3,TGCGCCAGCAGCTGGACTAGCGGGCTGGACAGGTCGCAGTATTTT,CASSWTSGLDRSQYF
TRBV11-2,TRBD2,.,TRBJ2-5,TGTGCCAGCAGCTCGGGACTAGCGGGGAGGCAAGAGACCCAGTACTTC,CASSSGLAGRQETQYF
TRBV5-1,.,.,TRBJ1-2,TGCGCCAGCAGCGTGATGGTAGGGGTCTATGGCTACACCTTC,CASSVMVGVYGYTF
TRBV10-3,TRBD2,.,TRBJ2-3,TGTGCCGCTAGCGGGGGGAAAACTAGCACAGATACGCAGTATTTT,CAASGGKTSTDTQYF
TRBV5-8,TRBD2,.,TRBJ2-3,TGTGCCAGCGGGGGGGGTCTAGGGAACACAGATACGCAGTATTTT,CASGGGLGNTDTQYF
TRBV3-1/TRBV3-2,.,.,TRBJ1-2,TGTGCCAGCAGCCAAGGGGCGGGCCTGTACTATGGCTACACCTTC,CASSQGAGLYYGYTF
TRBV30,.,.,TRBJ1-2,TGTGCCTGGAGTGTTGGAGCACGAGGTGGCTACACCTTC,CAWSVGARGGYTF
TRBV2,TRBD1,.,TRBJ1-2,TGTGCCAGCAGGAAGACAACAGGGGGCGGCTATGGCTACACCTTC,CASRKTTGGGYGYTF
TRBV7-2,.,.,TRBJ1-6,TGTGCCAGCAGCTTGAGACAAGCTAATAATTCACCCCTCCACTTT,CASSLRQANNSPLHF
TRBV5-6,.,.,TRBJ1-3,TGTGCCAGCAGCGAGACAGGTGGGTCGTCTGGAAACACCATATATTTT,CASSETGGSSGNTIYF
TRBV6-5,.,.,TRBJ1-2,TGTGCCAGCAGTTACGAGGTGGGAGGGGCTTATGGCTACACCTTC,CASSYEVGGAYGYTF
TRBV19,.,.,TRBJ1-4,TGTGCCAGTAGTATTCGGACAGATGGGAAACTGTTTTTT,CASSIRTDGKLFF
TRBV18,TRBD1,.,TRBJ1-5,TGTGCCAGCTCTCAGGGACAGGGGCAGCCCCAGCATTTT,CASSQGQGQPQHF
TRBV3-1/TRBV3-2,TRBD1,.,TRBJ1-6,TGTGCCAGCAGCACCCAAGGGACAGGGGTGAATTCACCCCTCCACTTT,CASSTQGTGVNSPLHF
TRBV7-2,.,.,TRBJ1-1,TGTGCCAGCAGCCCAGGAGGATCAGATACGAACACTGAAGCTTTCTTT,CASSPGGSDTNTEAFF
TRBV6-5,.,.,TRBJ1-1,TGTGCCAGCACTTCAGGGATAACTGAAGCTTTCTTT,CASTSGITEAFF
TRBV5-8,TRBD1,.,TRBJ1-5,TGTGCCAGCAGCCCCGGACAGGGACGGGTTTATCAGCCCCAGCATTTT,CASSPGQGRVYQPQHF
TRBV2,.,.,TRBJ1-1,TGTGCCAGCAGCTTGGACAAGAACACTGAAGCTTTCTTT,CASSLDKNTEAFF
TRBV19,.,.,TRBJ1-2,TGTGCCAGTAGTATAGGCGTGGGTCAGGTTCATGGCTACACCTTC,CASSIGVGQVHGYTF
TRBV19,TRBD1,.,TRBJ1-1,TGTGCCAGTAGTACCAGACAGGGGAACACTGAAGCTTTCTTT,CASSTRQGNTEAFF
TRBV3-1/TRBV3-2,TRBD1,.,TRBJ1-2,TGTGCCAGCAGCCGAACCTCGGGACAGGCGCTCTATGGCTACACCTTC,CASSRTSGQALYGYTF
TRBV11-1,TRBD1,.,TRBJ1-6,TGTGCCAGCAGCCATCCAGGGGGCCGGTTTAATTCACCCCTCCACTTT,CASSHPGGRFNSPLHF